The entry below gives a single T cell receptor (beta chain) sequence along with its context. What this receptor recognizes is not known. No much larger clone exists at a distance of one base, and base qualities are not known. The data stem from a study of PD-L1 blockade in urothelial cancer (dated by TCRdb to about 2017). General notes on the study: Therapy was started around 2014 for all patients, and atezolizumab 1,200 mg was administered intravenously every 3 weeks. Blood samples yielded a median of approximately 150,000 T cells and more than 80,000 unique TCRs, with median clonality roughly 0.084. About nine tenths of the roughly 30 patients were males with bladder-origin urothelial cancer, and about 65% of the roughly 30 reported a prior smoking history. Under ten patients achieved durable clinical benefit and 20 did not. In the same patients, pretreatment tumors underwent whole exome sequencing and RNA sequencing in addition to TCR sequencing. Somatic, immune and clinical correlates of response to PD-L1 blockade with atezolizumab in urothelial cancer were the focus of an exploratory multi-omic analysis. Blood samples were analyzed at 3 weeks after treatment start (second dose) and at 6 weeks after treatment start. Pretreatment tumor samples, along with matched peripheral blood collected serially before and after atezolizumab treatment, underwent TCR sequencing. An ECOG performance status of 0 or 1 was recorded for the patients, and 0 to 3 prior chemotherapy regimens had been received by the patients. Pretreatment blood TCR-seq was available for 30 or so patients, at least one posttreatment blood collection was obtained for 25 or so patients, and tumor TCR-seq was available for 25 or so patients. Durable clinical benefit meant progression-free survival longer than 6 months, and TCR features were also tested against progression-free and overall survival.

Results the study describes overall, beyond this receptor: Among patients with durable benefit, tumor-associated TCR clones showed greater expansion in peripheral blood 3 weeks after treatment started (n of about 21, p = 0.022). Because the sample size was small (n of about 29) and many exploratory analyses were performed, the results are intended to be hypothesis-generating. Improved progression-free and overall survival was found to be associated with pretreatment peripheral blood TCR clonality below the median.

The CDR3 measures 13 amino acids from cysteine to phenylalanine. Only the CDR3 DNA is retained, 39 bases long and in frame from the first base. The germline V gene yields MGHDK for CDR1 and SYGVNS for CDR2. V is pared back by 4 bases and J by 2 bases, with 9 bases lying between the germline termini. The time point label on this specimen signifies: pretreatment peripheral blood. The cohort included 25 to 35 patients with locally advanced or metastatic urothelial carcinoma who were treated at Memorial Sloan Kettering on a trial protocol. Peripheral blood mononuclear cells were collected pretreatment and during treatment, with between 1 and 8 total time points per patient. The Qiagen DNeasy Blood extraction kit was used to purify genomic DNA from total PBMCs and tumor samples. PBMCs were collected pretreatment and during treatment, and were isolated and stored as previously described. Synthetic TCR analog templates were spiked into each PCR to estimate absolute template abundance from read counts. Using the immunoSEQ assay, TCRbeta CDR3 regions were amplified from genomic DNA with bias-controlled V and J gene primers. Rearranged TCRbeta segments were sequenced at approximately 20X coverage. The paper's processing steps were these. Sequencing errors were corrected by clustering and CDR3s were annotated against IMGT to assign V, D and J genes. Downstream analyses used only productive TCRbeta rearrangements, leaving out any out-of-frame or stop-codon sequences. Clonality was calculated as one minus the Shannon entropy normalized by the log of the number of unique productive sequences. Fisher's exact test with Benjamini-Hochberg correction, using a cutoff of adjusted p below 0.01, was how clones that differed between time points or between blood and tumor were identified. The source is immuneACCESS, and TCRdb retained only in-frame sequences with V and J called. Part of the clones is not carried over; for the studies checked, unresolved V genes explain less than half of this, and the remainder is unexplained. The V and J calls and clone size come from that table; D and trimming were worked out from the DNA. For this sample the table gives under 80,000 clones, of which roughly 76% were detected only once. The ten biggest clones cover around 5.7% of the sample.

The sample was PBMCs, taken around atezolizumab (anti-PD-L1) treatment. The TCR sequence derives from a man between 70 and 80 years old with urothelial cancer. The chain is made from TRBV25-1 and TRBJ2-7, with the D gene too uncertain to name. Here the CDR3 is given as CASSVGRPYEQYF. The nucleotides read TGTGCCAGCAGTGTTGGCAGGCCCTACGAGCAGTACTTC.